These 5 T cell receptor beta chains share one sample of origin, sequenced in a study of T cell responses to AZD1222 COVID-19 vaccine (TCRdb year 2021). In the paper's terms, the time point label means: about 28 days (+/-7) after the second vaccine dose. The library was generated by the immunoSEQ multiplex PCR assay. TCRdb took this table from immuneACCESS and kept in-frame rearrangements with V and J called. Such tables lack part of the clones; where checked against another copy, unresolved V genes explain under half of the gap, and the rest is unexplained. This sample lists tens of thousands of clones; over 60% were detected once. About 46% of the sample comes from the top ten. Sequencing was performed on peripheral blood, taken 28 days after the second AZD1222 dose. Every receptor here comes from an adult who received the AZD1222 COVID-19 vaccine.

The rearrangement uses TRBV11-2 and TRBJ2-7; D call uncertain. V shed 0 bases and J shed 3 bases, with 6 bases lying between them. In germline, CDR1 is SGHAT, CDR2 FQNNGV. This CDR3 spans 13 amino acids. The CDR3 DNA follows: TGTGCCAGCAGCTTAGACGTCTACTACGAGCAGTACTTC. As protein: CASSLDVYYEQYF.

The rearrangement joins TRBV29-1 to TRBJ1-1; TRBD1 agrees at 8 bases. The CDR3 is 13 amino acids. In germline, CDR1 is SQVTM, CDR2 ANQGSEA. Germline trimming cut 6 bases from V and 1 base from J; bases unmatched to any gene: 4. CDR3 amino acids: CSVHGTGNTEAFF. CDR3 DNA: TGCAGCGTCCACGGGACAGGGAACACTGAAGCTTTCTTT. Complete variable domain (other parts from reference TRBV29-1 and TRBJ1-1): SAVISQKPSRDICQRGTSLTIQCQVDSQVTMMFWYRQQPGQSLTLIATANQGSEATYESGFVIDKFPISRPNLTFSTLTVSNMSPEDSSIYLCSVHGTGNTEAFFGQGTRLTVV.

The chain recombines TRBV5-1 with TRBJ2-5; no clear D. The germline CDR1 and CDR2 sequences are SGHRS and YFSETQ. The CDR3 length is 14 residues. The V and J ends lost 0 bases and 2 bases respectively, with 8 bases between them. In nucleotides, the CDR3 is TGCGCCAGCAGCTTGGTGGCAGATCAAGAGACCCAGTACTTC. This translates into CASSLVADQETQYF. Based on the CDR3 plus reference TRBV5-1 and TRBJ2-5, the full variable domain is KAGVTQTPRYLIKTRGQQVTLSCSPISGHRSVSWYQQTPGQGLQFLFEYFSETQRNKGNFPGRFSGRQFSNSRSEMNVSTLELGDSALYLCASSLVADQETQYFGPGTRLLVL.

This clone was seen more than once but under ten times. This chain uses TRBV9 with TRBJ1-1; D remains unclear. This CDR3 has 15 amino acids. V was pared by 0 bases and J by 7 bases, with 16 bases between. Germline V CDR1 and CDR2: SGDLS, YYNGEE. The CDR3 sequence is CASSVGDRVSGEAFF. Here the CDR3 DNA reads TGTGCCAGCAGCGTAGGTGATCGGGTTTCGGGTGAAGCTTTCTTT.

The chain is built from TRBV29-1 and TRBJ1-5; D is unresolved. CDR1 is SQVTM and CDR2 is ANQGSEA in the germline V gene. With 7 bases removed from V and 1 base from J, the gap between germline ends came to 8 bases. There are 12 residues in the CDR3. The CDR3 sequence: CSGRNSNQPQHF. In DNA form, the CDR3 reads TGCAGCGGGCGGAACAGCAATCAGCCCCAGCATTTT.